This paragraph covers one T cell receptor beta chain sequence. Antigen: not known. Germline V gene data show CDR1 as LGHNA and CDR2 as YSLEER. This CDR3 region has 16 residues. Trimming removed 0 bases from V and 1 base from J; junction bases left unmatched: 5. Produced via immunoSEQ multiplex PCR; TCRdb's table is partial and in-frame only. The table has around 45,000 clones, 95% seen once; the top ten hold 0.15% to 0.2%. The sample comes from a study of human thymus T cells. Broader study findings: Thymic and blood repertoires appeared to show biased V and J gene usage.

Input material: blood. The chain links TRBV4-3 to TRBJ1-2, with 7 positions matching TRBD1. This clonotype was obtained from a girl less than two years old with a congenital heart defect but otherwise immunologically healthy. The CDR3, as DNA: TGCGCCAGCAGCCAAGAATACAGGGGACATAACTATGGCTACACCTTC. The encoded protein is CASSQEYRGHNYGYTF.